This is a list of T cell receptor beta chains from one sample in a study of blood T cell repertoires in COVID-19. Generated by immunoSEQ multiplex PCR, the TCRdb table keeps only in-frame clones and is missing some. The sample yields approximately 270,000 clones, 80% to 90% seen once. Specimen: PBMCs or T cells enriched from blood (not recorded which). The receptor source for this set is a woman aged 45 to 65 who had recovered from COVID-19. Each CDR3 is given with its conserved first and last residue. The order of the fields is V gene, D gene, J gene, clone size, CDR3 DNA, CDR3 protein. The D gene is left open where the match is weak. The size of a clone is reported for some rows only, either as once, few or many, or as a class for expanded clones.

v_call: TRBV11-2; d_call: -; j_call: TRBJ2-7; clone_size: -; cdr3_nt: TGTGCCAGCAGCTTACCTCACATTTCCTACGAGCAGTACTTC; cdr3_aa: CASSLPHISYEQYF
v_call: TRBV6-5; d_call: -; j_call: TRBJ1-2; clone_size: -; cdr3_nt: TGTGCCAGCAGTTACGTCGCAGGGGCTAACTATGGCTACACCTTC; cdr3_aa: CASSYVAGANYGYTF
v_call: TRBV18; d_call: TRBD1; j_call: TRBJ2-7; clone_size: once; cdr3_nt: TGTGCCAGCTCAGGGGACAGGACCTTCTCCTACGAGCAGTACTTC; cdr3_aa: CASSGDRTFSYEQYF
v_call: TRBV6-6; d_call: TRBD1; j_call: TRBJ1-4; clone_size: -; cdr3_nt: TGTGCCAGCAGTTCCATGACAGGGGCGGGGGAAAAACTGTTTTTT; cdr3_aa: CASSSMTGAGEKLFF
v_call: TRBV29-1; d_call: -; j_call: TRBJ2-7; clone_size: -; cdr3_nt: TGCAGCGCCATCCTGGGCCCCTCCTACGAGCAGTACTTC; cdr3_aa: CSAILGPSYEQYF
v_call: TRBV28; d_call: -; j_call: TRBJ1-6; clone_size: once; cdr3_nt: TGTGCCAGCAGGCCAGGACTAAATAATTCACCCCTCCACTTT; cdr3_aa: CASRPGLNNSPLHF
v_call: TRBV2; d_call: -; j_call: TRBJ1-2; clone_size: -; cdr3_nt: TGTGCCAGCAGTGAAGCGGCAGGCTTGCGTGGCTACACCTTC; cdr3_aa: CASSEAAGLRGYTF
v_call: TRBV6-2/TRBV6-3; d_call: -; j_call: TRBJ2-1; clone_size: -; cdr3_nt: TGTGCCAGCAGCTCACTAGCAGCCAGCTCCTACAATGAGCAGTTCTTC; cdr3_aa: CASSSLAASSYNEQFF
v_call: TRBV2; d_call: TRBD2; j_call: TRBJ2-5; clone_size: -; cdr3_nt: TGTGCCAGCAGTGAAGGACTAGCGGGCGAGACCCAGTACTTC; cdr3_aa: CASSEGLAGETQYF
v_call: TRBV30; d_call: TRBD1; j_call: TRBJ2-7; clone_size: -; cdr3_nt: TGTGCCTGGAGGGGTTTTAGACAGGGAAGGAGCTCCTACGAGCAGTACTTC; cdr3_aa: CAWRGFRQGRSSYEQYF
v_call: TRBV28; d_call: -; j_call: TRBJ1-1; clone_size: -; cdr3_nt: TGTGCCAGCAGTTTCTGGGGGCCCCCCATGAACACTGAAGCTTTCTTT; cdr3_aa: CASSFWGPPMNTEAFF